A selection of T cell receptor beta chains follows, all from one sample in a study of CD8 T cells in Susac syndrome. One entry per CDR3 protein results from TCRdb running MiXCR on the immunoSEQ multiplex PCR reads. The sample consists of 100,000 to 150,000 distinct CDR3 sequences, about 95% of them appearing once. The sample taken for sequencing was CD4+ T cells from PBMCs. Receptors originate from a human donor in good health. Each CDR3 is given with its conserved first and last residue. The D gene is left open where the match is weak. Clone size is not always given. Where it is, it says once, few, many or a class for expanded clones.

NA	TRBV5-6	NA	TRBJ2-5	CASSLTGAVETQYF	TGTGCCAGCAGCCTAACTGGGGCAGTGGAGACCCAGTACTTC
NA	TRBV27	NA	TRBJ1-5	CASSFAAMGNQPQHF	TGTGCCAGCAGTTTCGCCGCGATGGGCAATCAGCCCCAGCATTTT
NA	TRBV19	NA	TRBJ2-7	CASSIPGRNYEQYF	TGTGCCAGTAGTATTCCAGGGAGGAACTACGAGCAGTACTTC
NA	TRBV2	NA	TRBJ2-7	CASGGAGFSYEQYF	TGTGCCAGCGGGGGTGCCGGGTTCTCCTACGAGCAGTACTTC
NA	TRBV29-1	TRBD2	TRBJ2-1	CSSSGTTYNEQFF	TGCAGCTCCTCCGGGACTACTTACAATGAGCAGTTCTTC
NA	TRBV4-1	TRBD1	TRBJ1-1	CASSQDPGQVKGSTEAFF	TGCGCCAGCAGCCAAGATCCTGGACAGGTTAAGGGTAGCACTGAAGCTTTCTTT
once	TRBV24-1	NA	TRBJ2-2	CATSDLSSTDGELFF	TGTGCCACCAGTGATCTTTCATCTACGGACGGGGAGCTGTTTTTT
once	TRBV20-1	TRBD2	TRBJ2-7	CSAGLAGGYEQYF	TGCAGTGCCGGACTAGCGGGAGGCTACGAGCAGTACTTC
NA	TRBV5-1	NA	TRBJ2-5	CASSFLRQRGTIQETQYF	TGCGCCAGCAGCTTTCTCCGGCAACGGGGGACGATCCAAGAGACCCAGTACTTC
NA	TRBV6-6	TRBD2	TRBJ2-1	CASSYEGGPTGTQFF	TGTGCCAGCAGTTACGAGGGAGGGCCTACAGGTACGCAGTTCTTC
NA	TRBV6-5	NA	TRBJ2-2	CASSYGHSRSTGELFF	TGTGCCAGCAGTTACGGGCACAGCAGGAGTACCGGGGAGCTGTTTTTT
NA	TRBV20-1	TRBD1	TRBJ1-2	CSANGQGAFDYTF	TGCAGTGCTAATGGACAGGGGGCATTTGACTACACCTTC
NA	TRBV9	TRBD2	TRBJ2-5	CASSVESGRRETQYF	TGTGCCAGCAGCGTAGAGAGCGGGAGGAGGGAGACCCAGTACTTC
NA	TRBV29-1	TRBD1	TRBJ1-2	CSVEDRTGLNYGYTF	TGCAGCGTTGAAGATCGGACAGGACTAAACTATGGCTACACCTTC
NA	TRBV3-1	TRBD2	TRBJ2-1	CASSRTSGRDEQFF	TGTGCCAGCAGCCGGACTAGCGGGAGGGATGAGCAGTTCTTC
NA	TRBV6-5	NA	TRBJ2-2	CASEGPTGELFF	TGTGCCAGCGAGGGACCCACCGGGGAGCTGTTTTTT
NA	TRBV9	NA	TRBJ2-7	CASSPGPEGGQYF	TGTGCCAGCAGCCCAGGGCCCGAGGGAGGGCAGTACTTC
NA	TRBV7-9	TRBD1	TRBJ2-7	CASTGTGGVYEQYF	TGTGCCAGCACCGGGACAGGGGGCGTTTACGAGCAGTACTTC
NA	TRBV28	TRBD1	TRBJ2-7	CASTTPGDRVGEQYF	TGTGCCAGCACAACTCCAGGGGACAGGGTCGGCGAGCAGTACTTC
NA	TRBV14	NA	TRBJ2-1	CASSQDLVRFF	TGTGCCAGCAGCCAAGATCTAGTGCGGTTCTTC
NA	TRBV28	NA	TRBJ2-1	CASSLESSYNEQFF	TGTGCCAGCAGTTTAGAGAGCTCCTACAATGAGCAGTTCTTC
NA	TRBV7-9	TRBD1	TRBJ1-5	CASSPTGAQPQHF	TGTGCCAGCAGCCCTACAGGGGCTCAGCCCCAGCATTTT
NA	TRBV7-2	NA	TRBJ2-7	CASSFLPSLNVYEQYF	TGTGCCAGCAGCTTTCTCCCTAGCCTCAACGTGTACGAGCAGTACTTC
NA	TRBV6-1	NA	TRBJ2-7	CATRDTAYEQYF	TGTGCCACACGGGACACCGCCTACGAGCAGTACTTC
NA	TRBV29-1	NA	TRBJ2-3	CSGRGTDTQYF	TGCAGCGGGAGGGGCACAGATACGCAGTATTTT
NA	TRBV6-2/TRBV6-3	TRBD2	TRBJ2-1	CASSGRLASGSYEQFF	TGTGCCAGCAGTGGGAGGTTGGCTAGCGGGAGCTATGAGCAGTTCTTC
NA	TRBV18	NA	TRBJ2-5	CASSPITVQETQYF	TGTGCCAGCTCACCTATTACAGTGCAAGAGACCCAGTACTTC
NA	TRBV4-2	NA	TRBJ2-7	CASSQGRSSYEQYF	TGTGCCAGCAGCCAAGGGAGGAGCTCCTACGAGCAGTACTTC
NA	TRBV23-1	TRBD1	TRBJ2-5	CASSHQGGSSETQYF	TGCGCCAGCAGTCACCAAGGGGGCTCGAGTGAGACCCAGTACTTC
NA	TRBV7-9	NA	TRBJ2-5	CASSAAPPEAETQYF	TGTGCCAGCAGCGCGGCACCTCCGGAGGCCGAGACCCAGTACTTC
NA	TRBV3-1	NA	TRBJ1-4	CASSGEVEKLFF	TGTGCCAGCAGCGGAGAAGTTGAAAAACTGTTTTTT
NA	TRBV27	NA	TRBJ1-5	CASSLGFNQPQHF	TGTGCCAGCAGTTTAGGCTTCAATCAGCCCCAGCATTTT
NA	TRBV15	NA	TRBJ1-4	CATSRDPNSLNEKLFF	TGTGCCACCAGCAGAGATCCCAACAGCCTTAATGAAAAACTGTTTTTT
NA	TRBV18	TRBD1	TRBJ2-7	CASSGQGGGYEQYF	TGTGCCAGCTCGGGACAGGGTGGAGGCTACGAGCAGTACTTC
NA	TRBV2	NA	TRBJ1-5	CASSNQEFYQPQHF	TGTGCCAGCAGTAATCAGGAGTTTTATCAGCCCCAGCATTTT
NA	TRBV5-6	NA	TRBJ2-7	CASSLKDYEQYF	TGTGCCAGCAGCTTGAAGGATTACGAGCAGTACTTC
NA	TRBV29-1	NA	TRBJ2-3	CSVDGGSTDTQYF	TGCAGCGTCGACGGTGGGAGCACAGATACGCAGTATTTT
NA	TRBV6-2/TRBV6-3	TRBD2	TRBJ2-3	CASSRDYNTDTQYF	TGTGCCAGCAGCCGGGACTACAACACAGATACGCAGTATTTT
NA	TRBV12-3/TRBV12-4	NA	TRBJ2-7	CASSLSGSVDEQYF	TGTGCCAGCAGTTTATCCGGGAGCGTCGACGAGCAGTACTTC
NA	TRBV11-2	TRBD1	TRBJ2-5	CASSQDRGVLQETQYF	TGTGCCAGCAGCCAGGACAGGGGTGTACTCCAAGAGACCCAGTACTTC
NA	TRBV27	NA	TRBJ1-1	CASSSSGATEAFF	TGTGCCAGCAGTTCCTCAGGGGCGACTGAAGCTTTCTTT
NA	TRBV5-1	NA	TRBJ1-4	CASSLAAVTLGNEKLFF	TGCGCCAGCAGCTTGGCCGCAGTTACGCTGGGGAATGAAAAACTGTTTTTT
NA	TRBV14	TRBD2	TRBJ2-1	CASSRGGLAGDEQFF	TGTGCCAGCTCCCGTGGTGGGCTAGCGGGAGATGAGCAGTTCTTC
NA	TRBV19	NA	TRBJ2-2	CASSIGVTGELFF	TGTGCCAGTAGCATAGGGGTAACCGGGGAGCTGTTTTTT
NA	TRBV20-1	NA	TRBJ1-5	CSAKEDSLTNQPQHF	TGCAGTGCTAAAGAGGACAGTTTGACCAATCAGCCCCAGCATTTT
NA	TRBV20-1	TRBD2	TRBJ2-7	CSARGEGLAGVEQYF	TGCAGTGCTAGAGGGGAGGGACTAGCGGGAGTGGAGCAGTACTTC
NA	TRBV12-3/TRBV12-4	TRBD2	TRBJ2-1	CASSPLAGVDNEQFF	TGTGCCAGCAGTCCCTTAGCGGGAGTAGACAATGAGCAGTTCTTC
NA	TRBV29-1	TRBD1	TRBJ2-1	CSVSRGLLRYNEQFF	TGCAGCGTTAGCAGGGGGCTCCTCCGTTACAATGAGCAGTTCTTC
NA	TRBV19	NA	TRBJ2-2	CASNSAGDTGELFF	TGTGCCAGTAACTCCGCAGGGGACACCGGGGAGCTGTTTTTT
NA	TRBV28	NA	TRBJ2-7	CASTRGLGSYEQYF	TGTGCCAGCACCCGTGGGCTAGGGAGCTACGAGCAGTACTTC
NA	TRBV20-1	TRBD1	TRBJ1-2	CSASDRGQDYGYTF	TGCAGTGCTTCTGACAGGGGGCAAGACTATGGCTACACCTTC
NA	TRBV29-1	TRBD1	TRBJ1-2	CSVGQGYGYTF	TGCAGCGTTGGACAGGGCTATGGCTACACCTTC
NA	TRBV27	NA	TRBJ2-2	CASRPRRQTNTGELFF	TGTGCCAGCAGACCCAGGAGGCAGACGAACACCGGGGAGCTGTTTTTT
NA	TRBV4-1	NA	TRBJ1-2	CASSQTATGGYGYTF	TGCGCCAGCAGCCAGACGGCGACAGGCGGATATGGCTACACCTTC